Listed below are T cell receptor beta chains from one sample, sequenced in a study of blood T cell repertoires in COVID-19. The method was immunoSEQ multiplex PCR; TCRdb's version includes in-frame clones alone and lacks a portion of them. The top ten hold roughly 15% of the sample, which has 150,000 to 180,000 clones, 80% to 90% seen once. The specimen sequenced was peripheral blood. All receptors come from a woman in her 40s with acute or convalescent COVID-19. Each CDR3 is given with its conserved first and last residue. Fields, in order: V gene, D gene, clone size, J gene, CDR3 protein, CDR3 DNA. D genes are given only for firm matches. Size values are once, few and many counts, or a class for expanded clones, and some rows have none.

>TRBV7-3|TRBD1|NA|TRBJ2-1
CASSSSGTGYNEQFF
TGTGCCAGCAGCTCCTCCGGGACAGGTTACAATGAGCAGTTCTTC
>TRBV19|TRBD2|NA|TRBJ2-3
CASSMDGGTSGRSTDTQYF
TGTGCCAGTAGTATGGATGGGGGGACTAGCGGGAGGAGCACAGATACGCAGTATTTT
>TRBV3-1/TRBV3-2|TRBD2|once|TRBJ2-3
CASSPPSGGATADTQYF
TGTGCCAGCAGCCCACCTAGCGGGGGGGCCACAGCAGATACGCAGTATTTT
>TRBV24-1|NA|NA|TRBJ1-4
CATSGADSREKLFF
TGTGCCACCAGTGGGGCAGACAGTCGCGAAAAACTGTTTTTT
>TRBV6-2/TRBV6-3|TRBD2|NA|TRBJ2-3
CASSWSGSIRTDTQYF
TGTGCCAGCAGTTGGAGCGGGAGTATTCGCACAGATACGCAGTATTTT
>TRBV3-1/TRBV3-2|TRBD1|NA|TRBJ1-2
CASSAGQSLGYTF
TGTGCCAGCAGCGCGGGACAGAGTCTAGGTTACACCTTC
>TRBV30|NA|NA|TRBJ2-3
CAWSVWGVSTDTQYF
TGTGCCTGGAGTGTGTGGGGGGTTAGCACAGATACGCAGTATTTT
>TRBV6-5|NA|NA|TRBJ2-1
CASSYSKAYYNEQFF
TGTGCCAGCAGTTACTCGAAAGCCTACTACAATGAGCAGTTCTTC
>TRBV4-2|TRBD2|NA|TRBJ2-5
CASSPPGLAGGPSETQYF
TGTGCCAGCAGCCCCCCGGGACTAGCGGGAGGGCCTAGCGAGACCCAGTACTTC
>TRBV7-9|TRBD1|NA|TRBJ2-7
CASSRVPPGQEILYEQYF
TGTGCCAGCAGCCGGGTACCTCCGGGACAGGAGATCCTCTACGAGCAGTACTTC
>TRBV4-1|NA|NA|TRBJ2-1
CASSRRGANEQFF
TGCGCCAGCAGCCGCCGAGGCGCCAATGAGCAGTTCTTC
>TRBV6-5|NA|NA|TRBJ1-5
CASSIRGINQPQHF
TGTGCCAGCAGTATTAGGGGAATCAATCAGCCCCAGCATTTT
>TRBV6-6|NA|NA|TRBJ1-6
CASSRGVRSSYNSPLHF
TGTGCCAGCAGTCGCGGGGTGCGGAGCTCCTATAATTCACCCCTCCACTTT
>TRBV11-3|NA|NA|TRBJ2-7
CASSLRRMGLYSYEQYF
TGTGCCAGCAGCTTACGACGAATGGGACTCTACTCCTACGAGCAGTACTTC
>TRBV12-5|TRBD1|NA|TRBJ1-1
CASGLVFITGTGLSNTEAFF
TGTGCTAGTGGTTTGGTATTCATAACAGGGACAGGCCTTTCGAACACTGAAGCTTTCTTT
>TRBV18|NA|NA|TRBJ1-1
CASSPQLGGMNTEAFF
TGTGCCAGCTCACCCCAATTGGGGGGTATGAACACTGAAGCTTTCTTT
>TRBV7-3|TRBD1|NA|TRBJ2-1
CASSLTPPGQGVEQFF
TGTGCCAGCAGCTTAACGCCACCGGGACAGGGGGTTGAGCAGTTCTTC
>TRBV18|TRBD1|NA|TRBJ2-3
CASSPRQGTDTQYF
TGTGCCAGCTCACCTCGACAGGGAACAGATACGCAGTATTTT
>TRBV15|NA|once|TRBJ2-7
CATSSLVNRRLLEQYF
TGTGCCACCAGCAGTCTAGTTAATCGGCGCCTTTTGGAGCAGTACTTC
>TRBV7-9|TRBD1|NA|TRBJ1-4
CASSLGEGGLTNEKLFF
TGTGCCAGCAGCTTAGGTGAAGGGGGCCTAACTAATGAAAAACTGTTTTTT
>TRBV5-1|NA|NA|TRBJ1-1
CASSLRSGPRDTEAFF
TGCGCCAGCAGCTTGCGAAGCGGGCCCCGTGACACTGAAGCTTTCTTT
>TRBV7-7|NA|NA|TRBJ2-3
CASSLYTSSADTQYF
TGTGCTAGCAGCTTATATACTAGCTCTGCAGATACGCAGTATTTT
>TRBV30|TRBD1|NA|TRBJ1-1
CAWSTTGLNTEAFF
TGTGCCTGGAGTACGACAGGGTTGAACACTGAAGCTTTCTTT
>TRBV27|NA|NA|TRBJ1-5
CASSSSGLYQPQHF
TGTGCCAGCAGTTCTTCAGGGTTATACCAGCCCCAGCATTTT
>TRBV5-5|NA|NA|TRBJ1-6
CASSLVRGLNSPLHF
TGTGCCAGCAGCTTGGTACGGGGACTTAATTCACCCCTCCACTTT
>TRBV18|NA|NA|TRBJ1-5
CASSPGGGNQPQHF
TGTGCCAGCTCACCCGGAGGGGGCAATCAGCCCCAGCATTTT
>TRBV2|TRBD1|NA|TRBJ1-2
CASSESGQGKIANYGYTF
TGTGCCAGCAGTGAGTCGGGACAGGGGAAGATAGCTAACTATGGCTACACCTTC
>TRBV7-2|TRBD2|NA|TRBJ2-7
CASSPTSGRAPREQYF
TGTGCCAGCAGCCCAACTAGCGGGAGGGCCCCTCGCGAGCAGTACTTC
>TRBV6-5|NA|NA|TRBJ1-1
CASNLRRGTEAFF
TGTGCCAGCAACCTACGGAGGGGAACTGAAGCTTTCTTT